Included here is one TCR beta chain sequence, with context. The antigen is undetermined. The germline V gene has CDR1 SGHNT and CDR2 YYREEE (reference sequence). The V segment lost 0 bases and the J segment 1 base; nucleotides outside the gene matches: 6. The CDR3 has 16 residues. These data come from a study of cytomegalovirus exposure and HLA in healthy donors. Whole-study findings and limits: In terms of immune exposure information, only CMV serostatus was available. Later analysis suggested links between common viral pathogens and several top significant clusters. The analysis excluded some indistinguishable V segments, including TRBV6-2 and TRBV6-3. A list of around 150 TCR beta chains associated with cytomegalovirus was given.

This PCR relied on a set of 60 Vbeta primers and 13 Jbeta primers. Using immunoSEQ multiplex PCR, the repertoire was profiled, and TCRdb retains in-frame clones only, with some absent. Of some 120,000 clones in the sample, roughly four fifths were seen once. The source is a man aged 45-65 years in good health and CMV-seronegative. Input material: PBMCs. The genes are TRBV5-4 and TRBJ2-5; 7 bases are shared with TRBD2. CDR3: CASSLGAPSGQETQYF. The CDR3 DNA sequence: TGTGCCAGCAGCTTGGGGGCCCCTAGCGGCCAAGAGACCCAGTACTTC.